A selection of T cell receptor beta chains follows, all from one sample in a study of T cells after yellow fever vaccination. In TCRdb, the 5' RACE reads were re-called with MiXCR into one record per CDR3 protein. The repertoire holds 100,000 to 150,000 distinct CDR3 sequences, with around 7.4% as singletons. The sample in question was CD4+ T cells sorted from PBMCs, obtained 10 days after the first yellow fever vaccination. The receptors derive from a man in his late teens or twenties who received the YFV17D yellow fever vaccine. The CDR3 runs from the conserved cysteine through the conserved F or W. The D gene is left open where the match is weak. Some rows have no size entry. The others give once, few or many, or a class for an expanded clone.

D: TRBD1
J: TRBJ2-1
size: many
V: TRBV10-2
DNA: TGCGCCACCAGGGACAGGGAAGATTTATACAATGAGCAGTTCTTC
CDR3: CATRDREDLYNEQFF

D: .
J: TRBJ2-2
size: many
V: TRBV24-1
DNA: TGTGCCACCAGTGATTTGGGCGGGACCGGGGAGCTGTTTTTT
CDR3: CATSDLGGTGELFF

D: .
J: TRBJ1-2
size: .
V: TRBV6-5
DNA: TGTGCCAGCAGTAACTCCGGGGGCGGTAACTATGGCTACACCTTC
CDR3: CASSNSGGGNYGYTF

D: .
J: TRBJ1-2
size: few
V: TRBV12-3/TRBV12-4
DNA: TGTGCCAGCAGTTTAAGGTCGGGGGGATATCGGTATGGCTACACCTTC
CDR3: CASSLRSGGYRYGYTF

D: TRBD2
J: TRBJ2-3
size: many
V: TRBV5-1
DNA: TGCGCCAGCAGCTCCCGGACTAGCGGGGGTATAGATACGCAGTATTTT
CDR3: CASSSRTSGGIDTQYF

D: .
J: TRBJ2-5
size: many
V: TRBV7-2
DNA: TGTGCCAGCAGCTTAGAGATCCAGGGGGGTTTTGGAGAGACCCAGTACTTC
CDR3: CASSLEIQGGFGETQYF

D: .
J: TRBJ2-7
size: many
V: TRBV25-1
DNA: TGTGCCAGCAGTGAATCGGATTGGCGTTACGAGCAGTACTTC
CDR3: CASSESDWRYEQYF

D: .
J: TRBJ1-3
size: many
V: TRBV20-1
DNA: TGCAGTGCTAGAGGTCAAGGGATAGGAAACACCATATATTTT
CDR3: CSARGQGIGNTIYF

D: .
J: TRBJ1-1
size: many
V: TRBV6-2/TRBV6-3
DNA: TGTGCCAGCAGCCCCGCTCTACGAACGACTTTCTTT
CDR3: CASSPALRTTFF

D: TRBD1
J: TRBJ1-1
size: .
V: TRBV5-8
DNA: TGTGCCAGCAGCCCCGGGACAGGGAGGACGAACACTGAAGCTTTCTTT
CDR3: CASSPGTGRTNTEAFF

D: TRBD1
J: TRBJ1-5
size: many
V: TRBV4-2
DNA: TGTGCCAGCAGCCAAGGGGACAGCGAGAATCAGCCCCAGCATTTT
CDR3: CASSQGDSENQPQHF

D: TRBD1
J: TRBJ1-5
size: few
V: TRBV19
DNA: TGTGCCAGTACCACAACCCGGCAGGGGGTGAGGCCCCAGCATTTT
CDR3: CASTTTRQGVRPQHF

D: .
J: TRBJ2-5
size: many
V: TRBV6-2/TRBV6-3
DNA: TGTGCCAGCAGTTCGTGGCAAACGTACCAAGAGACCCAGTACTTC
CDR3: CASSSWQTYQETQYF

D: .
J: TRBJ2-5
size: many
V: TRBV14
DNA: TGTGCCAGCAGCCAAGGATTGGTGTACCAAGAGACCCAGTACTTC
CDR3: CASSQGLVYQETQYF

D: .
J: TRBJ1-5
size: many
V: TRBV3-1
DNA: TGTGCCAGCAGCCATCTTCGTGGTCCCCAGCATTTT
CDR3: CASSHLRGPQHF

D: .
J: TRBJ2-1
size: many
V: TRBV6-1
DNA: TGTGCCAGCAGCACGGGCTACAATGAGCAGTTCTTC
CDR3: CASSTGYNEQFF

D: .
J: TRBJ1-6
size: many
V: TRBV4-1
DNA: TGCGCCAGCAGCCAAAGGCAGGGAAATTCACCCCTCCACTTT
CDR3: CASSQRQGNSPLHF

D: TRBD1
J: TRBJ2-1
size: many
V: TRBV7-3
DNA: TGTGCCAGCAGCCTCAGACAGGGCCGATGGGGTGAGCAGTTCTTC
CDR3: CASSLRQGRWGEQFF

D: .
J: TRBJ2-7
size: many
V: TRBV11-2
DNA: TGTGCCAGCAGCTTAGATAGGTTATCGCCCGAGCAGTACTTC
CDR3: CASSLDRLSPEQYF

D: TRBD1
J: TRBJ2-5
size: .
V: TRBV10-3
DNA: TGTGCCATCAGTGACAGAACAGGGGGGACCCAGTACTTC
CDR3: CAISDRTGGTQYF

D: TRBD2
J: TRBJ2-3
size: many
V: TRBV9
DNA: TGTGCCAGCAGCGTTGAAGCGGGGGCATACACAGATACGCAGTATTTT
CDR3: CASSVEAGAYTDTQYF

D: TRBD1
J: TRBJ2-3
size: many
V: TRBV14
DNA: TGTGCCAGCAGCCATCGCGGCAGGGGGCGAGATACGCAGTATTTT
CDR3: CASSHRGRGRDTQYF

D: TRBD1
J: TRBJ2-3
size: many
V: TRBV10-3
DNA: TGTGCCATCAGTGGGGAAACAGGGGGAGTGGCAGATACGCAGTATTTT
CDR3: CAISGETGGVADTQYF

D: .
J: TRBJ2-1
size: many
V: TRBV7-2
DNA: TGTGCCAGCAGCTCGGGCCCAACCTACAATGAGCAGTTCTTC
CDR3: CASSSGPTYNEQFF

D: TRBD1
J: TRBJ2-7
size: many
V: TRBV7-2
DNA: TGTGCCAGCAGCCCCCGGACAGGCGGTTACGAGCAGTACTTC
CDR3: CASSPRTGGYEQYF

D: .
J: TRBJ1-5
size: .
V: TRBV19
DNA: TGTGCCAGTAGTATACGACGGGGCCAGCCCCAGCATTTT
CDR3: CASSIRRGQPQHF

D: .
J: TRBJ2-1
size: many
V: TRBV20-1
DNA: TGCAGTGCTCCCGTAGGTAACGCTCGGAGCTCCTACAATGAGCAGTTCTTC
CDR3: CSAPVGNARSSYNEQFF

D: TRBD1
J: TRBJ1-6
size: many
V: TRBV6-5
DNA: TGTGCCAGCAGTTCCTCAGGGGACAGGGGATATAATTCACCCCTCCACTTT
CDR3: CASSSSGDRGYNSPLHF

D: .
J: TRBJ1-1
size: many
V: TRBV29-1
DNA: TGCAGCGTTGACAGGGCCTACACTGAAGCTTTCTTT
CDR3: CSVDRAYTEAFF